These 32 T cell receptor beta chains share one sample of origin, sequenced in a study of blood T cell repertoires in COVID-19 (dated by TCRdb to the early 2020s). Library preparation employed the immunoSEQ multiplex PCR assay. Entries here come from immuneACCESS through TCRdb and include only in-frame sequences with V and J called. Some clones fail to appear in such tables; in the studies checked, an unresolved V gene covers under half of the shortfall, and the cause of the remainder is unknown. For this sample the table gives around 270,000 clones, of which 85% to 90% were detected only once. The ten largest clones capture approximately 4.2% of the sample. The specimen was peripheral blood. The receptors derive from a man in his forties with acute or convalescent COVID-19.

The rearrangement links TRBV7-6 to TRBJ1-1, with D hard to call. V lost 5 bases and J lost 1, with 8 bases in between. Germline CDR1 SGHVS, CDR2 FNYEAQ. The CDR3 is made up of 13 amino acids. CDR3 sequence (DNA): TGTGCCAGCAGCCGGGAGAAGAACACTGAAGCTTTCTTT. Translating it yields CASSREKNTEAFF.

In DNA, the CDR3 is TGTGCCAGCAGCCCCGGGACAGGGGTCGGGTGGACCTTC. Its translation: CASSPGTGVGWTF. The chain combines TRBV3-1 (or the pseudogene TRBV3-2) with TRBJ1-2; 10 nucleotides line up with TRBD1. The V gene end was trimmed by 4 bases and the J gene end by 14 bases; junction bases not matched to a gene: 10. Germline values: CDR1 LGHDT, CDR2 YNNKEL (reference sequence). The CDR3 has 13 amino acids.

The chain uses TRBV3-1 (or the pseudogene TRBV3-2) and TRBJ2-7; tentative D call: TRBD2 (7 bases). Germline CDR1 is LGHDT and CDR2 is YNNKEL (reference sequence). V shed 4 bases and J shed 7 bases, with 17 bases lying between them. The CDR3 consists of 14 residues. The CDR3 spells CASSLGGLVEEQYF. The CDR3 region has the DNA TGTGCCAGCAGCCTGGGGGGGCTTGTAGAAGAGCAGTACTTC.

The genes are TRBV11-2 and TRBJ1-1; the D gene is possibly TRBD1 (5 bases). Germline V CDR1 and CDR2: SGHAT, FQNNGV. The CDR3 spans 16 residues. Trimming stripped 1 base from V and 6 bases from J, with 18 bases between. CDR3: CASSLGGSVRIAEAFF. The CDR3 DNA is TGTGCCAGCAGCTTAGGGGGCAGTGTGAGAATAGCTGAAGCTTTCTTT.

The chain employs TRBV19 and TRBJ2-2; TRBD1 matches at 8 bases. The CDR3 runs to 15 residues. V shed 10 bases and J 2 bases; nucleotides not matched to a gene: 9. CDR1 is LNHDA, CDR2 SQIVND, per germline (reference sequence). The CDR3 region has the DNA TGTGCCACTTTTCCACAGGGGGGTAACACCGGGGAGCTGTTTTTT. It yields the protein CATFPQGGNTGELFF.

The chain combines TRBV25-1 with TRBJ2-3, with D perhaps TRBD1 (6 bases). This CDR3 has 16 amino acids. Looked up from germline, CDR1 is MGHDK and CDR2 is SYGVNS. Trimming removed 7 bases at V and 3 bases at J, with 20 bases between. CDR3 amino acids: CASTRKEGEGTDTQYF. The CDR3 coding sequence is TGTGCCAGCACCAGAAAAGAGGGGGAAGGGACAGATACGCAGTATTTT. Full variable domain (remainder filled in from reference TRBV25-1 and TRBJ2-3): EADIYQTPRYLVIGTGKKITLECSQTMGHDKMYWYQQDPGMELHLIHYSYGVNSTEKGDLSSESTVSRIRTEHFPLTLESARPSHTSQYLCASTRKEGEGTDTQYFGPGTRLTVL.

V and J are TRBV30 and TRBJ1-5, with D unclear. This CDR3 is built from 13 residues. V lost 0 bases and J 5 bases, leaving 8 bases between the germline ends. The germline V gene encodes CDR1 GTSNPN and CDR2 SVGIG (reference sequence). Here the CDR3 reads CAWSVNLDQPQHF. Written as DNA, the CDR3 is TGTGCCTGGAGTGTAAATCTCGATCAGCCCCAGCATTTT.

The chain couples TRBV9 to TRBJ1-1, with D uncertain. CDR1 is SGDLS and CDR2 is YYNGEE in the germline V gene. There are 13 residues in the CDR3. Trimming shortened V by 0 bases and J by 7 bases, and 10 bases separated the two germline ends. The CDR3, as DNA: TGTGCCAGCAGCGTAGATCAGGCACGTGAAGCTTTCTTT. Protein sequence: CASSVDQAREAFF.

The chain carries TRBV7-6 and TRBJ1-3; D uncertain. The CDR3 is made up of 17 amino acids. From germline, CDR1 is SGHVS and CDR2 FNYEAQ. The ends were cut back, 2 bases at V and 6 bases at J, with 20 bases in the middle. The CDR3 spells CASSLSSGLLVPNTIYF. CDR3 coding DNA: TGTGCCAGCAGCTTAAGTTCTGGACTGTTGGTACCAAACACCATATATTTT.

This clone was found once. The chain carries TRBV20-1 and TRBJ1-2; the D gene is possibly TRBD1 (5 bases). Germline V gene lookup returns CDR1 DFQATT and CDR2 SNEGSKA (reference sequence). This CDR3 spans 12 amino acids. Trimming took 3 bases from V and 4 from J, leaving 9 bases between them. The CDR3 reads CSASQQGYGYTF. DNA for the CDR3: TGCAGTGCTAGTCAGCAGGGCTATGGCTACACCTTC.

The chain joins TRBV15 to TRBJ1-2; D unclear. The CDR3 loop spans 13 amino acids. Between the trimmed V and J ends, which lost 8 bases and 3 bases, there was a span of 13 bases. CDR1 and CDR2 from the germline V gene are LNHNV and YYDKDF (reference sequence). The CDR3 spells CATSFGRDYGYTF. CDR3 coding DNA: TGTGCCACCTCTTTCGGGCGGGACTATGGCTACACCTTC.

This rearrangement joins TRBV29-1 to TRBJ2-1; maybe TRBD2 (6 bases). Germline assignment: CDR1 SQVTM and CDR2 ANQGSEA. V lost 5 bases and J lost 4, with 15 bases in between. The CDR3 is 14 amino acids. In nucleotides, the CDR3 is TGCAGCGTTCGGAGGACGCGGGAATACAATGAGCAGTTCTTC. Translation gives CSVRRTREYNEQFF.

This rearrangement joins TRBV5-1 to TRBJ2-2, with D perhaps TRBD1 (6 bases). CDR1 is SGHRS and CDR2 is YFSETQ in the germline V gene. V lost 0 bases to trimming and J lost 4 bases, with 10 bases between them. This CDR3 is 15 amino acids long. The CDR3: CASSLAQGSTGELFF. The CDR3 region has the DNA TGCGCCAGCAGCTTGGCACAGGGTAGCACCGGGGAGCTGTTTTTT.

The table lists this clone with a few counts. The chain employs TRBV7-2 and TRBJ1-1; 12 bases agree with TRBD1. Per germline, CDR1 SGHTA and CDR2 FQGNSA. The CDR3 loop spans 15 amino acids. V was clipped by 5 bases and J by 7 bases; unmatched bases: 8. CDR3 amino acids: CASSPRDRGQSEAFF. The CDR3 DNA follows: TGTGCCAGCAGCCCCCGGGACAGGGGGCAAAGTGAAGCTTTCTTT.

The chain has TRBV6-6 and TRBJ1-1; D gene uncertain. Trimming removed 7 bases at V and 0 bases at J, with 12 bases between. CDR1 and CDR2 from the germline V gene are MNHNY and SVGAGI (reference sequence). The CDR3 is 14 amino acids. CDR3 in amino acids: CASTRLGMNTEAFF. For the CDR3, the DNA is TGTGCCAGCACACGACTTGGAATGAACACTGAAGCTTTCTTT.

The CDR3 sequence is CAWRDRERWYEQYF. CDR3 DNA sequence: TGTGCCTGGAGGGACCGGGAAAGGTGGTACGAGCAGTACTTC. The chain couples TRBV30 to TRBJ2-7, with D possibly being TRBD2 (5 bases). The CDR3 length is 14 residues. V lost 3 bases and J 4 bases, leaving 16 bases between the germline ends. Per the germline V gene, CDR1 is GTSNPN and CDR2 is SVGIG (reference sequence).

The gene calls are TRBV6-5 and TRBJ1-6; no definite D call. This CDR3 region has 13 residues. Deletions cut 6 bases from V and 7 bases from J, with 10 bases between. Looked up from germline, CDR1 is MNHEY and CDR2 is SVGAGI. The CDR3 region is CASSRSGNSPLHF. The CDR3 coding sequence is TGTGCCAGCAGCCGGAGCGGCAATTCACCCCTCCACTTT.

This chain uses TRBV20-1 with TRBJ2-7, with D perhaps matching TRBD1 (6 bases). V was clipped by 3 bases and J by 3 bases, with 9 bases between them. The CDR3 has 12 residues. CDR1 and CDR2 (germline): DFQATT, SNEGSKA (reference sequence). CDR3: CSASRDNYEQYF. For the CDR3, the DNA is TGCAGTGCTAGTCGGGACAACTACGAGCAGTACTTC.

The rearrangement uses TRBV11-3 and TRBJ1-2; TRBD1 is a possible D gene (5 bases). Germline V gene data show CDR1 as SGHNT and CDR2 as YENEEA. This CDR3 has 15 amino acids. The V gene lost 6 bases and the J gene lost 7 bases, with 21 bases spanning the gap. CDR3 sequence reads: CASRAGLYLPGGYTF. The CDR3 DNA is TGTGCCAGCAGAGCGGGACTCTACCTACCAGGTGGCTACACCTTC.

The chain couples TRBV5-1 to TRBJ2-3; maybe TRBD1 (6 bases). CDR3 size: 14 residues. Trimming pared 4 bases from V and 3 bases from J, leaving 12 bases between. The germline V gene has CDR1 SGHRS and CDR2 YFSETQ. This CDR3 is CASSQRQETDTQYF. CDR3 nucleotide sequence: TGCGCCAGCAGCCAAAGACAGGAGACAGATACGCAGTATTTT. The whole variable domain, filled in from reference TRBV5-1 and TRBJ2-3, reads KAGVTQTPRYLIKTRGQQVTLSCSPISGHRSVSWYQQTPGQGLQFLFEYFSETQRNKGNFPGRFSGRQFSNSRSEMNVSTLELGDSALYLCASSQRQETDTQYFGPGTRLTVL.

The genes are TRBV3-1 (or the pseudogene TRBV3-2) and TRBJ2-3, with D possibly matching TRBD2 (7 bases). Between the trimmed V and J ends, which lost 5 bases and 0 bases, there was a span of 15 bases. CDR1 is LGHDT, CDR2 YNNKEL, per germline (reference sequence). The CDR3 is 16 amino acids. The CDR3 sequence is CASSIGGQASTDTQYF. The CDR3 DNA is TGTGCCAGCAGCATCGGGGGGCAAGCTAGCACAGATACGCAGTATTTT.

The chain links TRBV6-2 or TRBV6-3 to TRBJ1-1, with D uncertain. The CDR3 is 15 residues long. The V end lost 0 bases, the J end lost 4 bases, and 12 bases lay between the germline ends. Germline lookup yields CDR1 MNHEY and CDR2 SVGEGT. For the CDR3, the DNA is TGTGCCAGCAGTTACTCGCCCCTGCCGGGCACTGAAGCTTTCTTT. Protein: CASSYSPLPGTEAFF.

This clone was recorded a few times. V gene TRBV28 combines with J gene TRBJ1-1; the D gene is possibly TRBD1 (6 bases). V lost 6 bases to trimming and J lost 8 bases, with 19 bases between them. The V gene's germline CDR1 is MDHEN and CDR2 SYDVKM. The CDR3 extends over 14 amino acids. CDR3 residues: CASRPGNSGQEAFF. For the CDR3, the DNA is TGTGCCAGCAGACCAGGGAACTCTGGACAGGAAGCTTTCTTT.

The chain employs TRBV15 and TRBJ2-2; D not certain. The CDR3 has 15 residues. Germline assignment: CDR1 LNHNV and CDR2 YYDKDF (reference sequence). V was trimmed by 2 bases and J by 2 bases, leaving 9 bases between them. The chain's CDR3 is CATSRTELNTGELFF. The CDR3 DNA follows: TGTGCCACCAGCAGAACCGAGTTAAACACCGGGGAGCTGTTTTTT.

With regard to this clone: Other DNA sequences in this specimen translate into the identical CDR3. The chain employs TRBV11-2 and TRBJ2-7, with TRBD1 matching 8 bases. The CDR3 runs to 14 residues. V was pared by 0 bases and J by 2 bases, with 0 bases of the junction left unmatched. Germline CDR1 is SGHAT and CDR2 is FQNNGV. The CDR3 sequence: CASSLDRGPYEQYF. The CDR3 bases are TGTGCCAGCAGCTTAGACAGGGGGCCCTACGAGCAGTACTTC.

The V and J genes are TRBV2 and TRBJ2-1; D unclear. V was cut by 10 bases and J by 0 bases, with 13 bases left in between. In germline, CDR1 is SNHLY, CDR2 FYNNEI. The CDR3 sequence is 14 residues long. The CDR3 reads CATTAVSSYNEQFF. Here the CDR3 DNA reads TGTGCCACAACCGCGGTTAGCTCCTACAATGAGCAGTTCTTC.

The chain links TRBV5-1 to TRBJ2-1, with 8 nucleotides matching TRBD2. V lost 4 bases and J lost 5; bases outside the gene matches: 14. Per germline, CDR1 SGHRS and CDR2 YFSETQ. This CDR3 spans 17 amino acids. CDR3 nucleotide sequence: TGCGCCAGCAGCCGCCTACCCTCGGCGGGGGGAAACAATGAGCAGTTCTTC. This codes for CASSRLPSAGGNNEQFF.

This chain joins TRBV2 and TRBJ2-1, with D maybe TRBD2 (5 bases). Trimming shortened V by 2 bases and J by 0 bases, and 11 bases separated the two germline ends. The germline V gene encodes CDR1 SNHLY and CDR2 FYNNEI. The CDR3 runs 16 residues. Written as DNA, the CDR3 is TGTGCCAGCAGTGAAATCGTGACTACCTCCTACAATGAGCAGTTCTTC. Protein product: CASSEIVTTSYNEQFF. The whole variable domain, remainder taken from reference TRBV2 and TRBJ2-1, is EPEVTQTPSHQVTQMGQEVILRCVPISNHLYFYWYRQILGQKVEFLVSFYNNEISEKSEIFDDQFSVERPDGSNFTLKIRSTKLEDSAMYFCASSEIVTTSYNEQFFGPGTRLTVL.

V and J are TRBV7-9 and TRBJ1-2, with a possible D match to TRBD1 (6 bases). This CDR3 has 15 residues. Trimming removed 4 bases at V and 4 bases at J, with 16 bases between. CDR1 and CDR2 from the germline V gene are SEHNR and FQNEAQ (reference sequence). The CDR3 sequence: CASSSGQALFYGYTF. The CDR3 DNA reads as TGTGCCAGCAGCTCGGGACAAGCCCTTTTCTATGGCTACACCTTC.

V gene TRBV5-8 combines with J gene TRBJ2-3; D is uncertain. From germline, CDR1 is SGHTS and CDR2 YDEGEE. This CDR3 spans 14 amino acids. V was trimmed by 2 bases and J by 0 bases, leaving 7 bases between them. CDR3 nucleotide sequence: TGTGCCAGCAGCTTAACAGTTAGCACAGATACGCAGTATTTT. Translation: CASSLTVSTDTQYF.

The rearrangement uses TRBV2 and TRBJ2-3; D not certain. The CDR3 length is 15 residues. Germline V CDR1 and CDR2: SNHLY, FYNNEI. Trimming removed 6 bases from V and 1 base from J, with 14 bases in between. DNA for the CDR3: TGTGCCAGCAGGCCTCCATACCGGGGCACAGATACGCAGTATTTT. Amino acids: CASRPPYRGTDTQYF.

This chain connects TRBV4-2 to TRBJ2-3, with 7 bases that match TRBD1. CDR3 length: 15 amino acids. Germline values: CDR1 LGHNA, CDR2 YNFKEQ. With 8 bases clipped from V and 3 bases from J, the junction kept 11 bases outside the gene matches. The CDR3 coding sequence is TGTGCCAGCCTTAGTCGACAGGGTGGGACAGATACGCAGTATTTT. It translates to CASLSRQGGTDTQYF.